Listed below are T cell receptor beta chains from one sample, sequenced in a study of cytomegalovirus exposure and HLA in healthy donors. TCRdb's table, derived via immunoSEQ multiplex PCR, lists solely in-frame clones and lacks some. The repertoire consists of around 300,000 clones, with 65% to 90% occurring once and the leading ten covering over 0.95%. Sequencing was done on a sample of PBMCs. These receptors were taken from a woman aged 18-29 years in good health and CMV-seronegative. Each CDR3 is given without its conserved first and last residue.

V gene	J gene	CDR3 protein
TRBV27	TRBJ2-3	ASSFNRRTDTQY
TRBV5-1	TRBJ2-1	ASSLGLTGEGRNEQF
TRBV30	TRBJ2-5	AWGGGAETQY
TRBV4-1	TRBJ2-7	ASSQDRGYEQY
TRBV20-1	TRBJ1-2	SASGYSGYT
TRBV27	TRBJ2-7	ASSLGQSSSYEQY
TRBV19	TRBJ2-3	ASSMGQGRPAQY
TRBV27	TRBJ2-3	ASSLASGRADTQY
TRBV18	TRBJ2-3	ASSAFGGTDTQY
TRBV5-4	TRBJ2-1	ASSLTGGKDNEQF
TRBV29-1	TRBJ2-1	SLEGGTGSYNEQF
TRBV12-5	TRBJ1-1	ASGSQSGQGASEAF
TRBV4-1	TRBJ2-7	ASSQSTTVTYEQY
TRBV6-1	TRBJ1-5	ASSERDQPQH
TRBV19	TRBJ2-1	ASSILSGNYNEQF
TRBV10-3	TRBJ2-2	AISTTSIANTGELF
TRBV7-3	TRBJ2-5	ASSRGLSGGGAETQY
TRBV18	TRBJ2-5	ASSPGQQETQY
TRBV30	TRBJ2-1	AWKETSDYNEQF
TRBV18	TRBJ2-7	ASSLPLDSDEQY
TRBV5-1	TRBJ1-1	ASSWDSMNTEAF
TRBV28	TRBJ1-2	ASSSGQAAFGYT
TRBV6-6	TRBJ2-4	ASSYGTEGVKNIQY
TRBV14	TRBJ2-7	ASSQDVRGYEQY
TRBV7-8	TRBJ1-1	ASSLADRDTEAF
TRBV9	TRBJ1-5	ASSVTVNQPQH
TRBV11-2	TRBJ2-7	ASSFNRGAYEQY
TRBV7-2	TRBJ2-7	ASSRDAGGPWEQY
TRBV12-5	TRBJ2-5	ASGLATSPDIGETQY
TRBV5-1	TRBJ1-1	ASSLTGIGTEAF
TRBV4-1	TRBJ2-7	ASSLGTSGDEQY
TRBV18	TRBJ1-1	ASSSITGDLNTEAF
TRBV9	TRBJ2-3	ASSVTLTSGGGDTQY
TRBV18	TRBJ2-6	ASSSILSGANVLT
TRBV9	TRBJ2-5	ASSDRGLDPKTQY
TRBV5-1	TRBJ2-7	ASSGSGSYEQY
TRBV5-1	TRBJ1-2	ASSPDSGHGLGYT
TRBV7-9	TRBJ1-1	ASTPRGGNTEAF
TRBV29-1	TRBJ2-3	SVWTVGTDTQY
TRBV5-1	TRBJ2-3	ASSSVGGRATDTQY
TRBV5-4	TRBJ1-1	ASSYIFDTEAF
TRBV29-1	TRBJ2-7	SVRGGTYEQY
TRBV2	TRBJ1-1	ARRFRVSIPLDTEAF
TRBV29-1	TRBJ2-1	SVRDRSSYNEQF
TRBV6-5	TRBJ2-7	ASSYALGGDEQY
TRBV7-6	TRBJ1-2	ASSLEPDSPSYGYT
TRBV28	TRBJ2-4	ASSTTGSRAKNIQY
TRBV5-1	TRBJ1-1	ASSSDRGLIAEAF
TRBV2	TRBJ2-2	ASSVGGANTGELF
TRBV19	TRBJ1-5	ASSMLPGTGLNQPQH
TRBV6-6	TRBJ2-7	ASNHRGQGDEQY
TRBV15	TRBJ2-7	ATSPRQGSSYEQY
TRBV18	TRBJ1-5	ASSLNPSDGSDSNQPQH
TRBV29-1	TRBJ1-2	SVEPGQLGYGYT
TRBV5-1	TRBJ2-1	ASSLDGLAYNEQF
TRBV29-1	TRBJ2-7	SVVAGSYEQY
TRBV6-6	TRBJ1-2	ASSYDLGQLKYGYT
TRBV5-6	TRBJ1-5	ASSLSGGGNQPQH
TRBV11-1	TRBJ1-2	ASSLQQGQDGYT